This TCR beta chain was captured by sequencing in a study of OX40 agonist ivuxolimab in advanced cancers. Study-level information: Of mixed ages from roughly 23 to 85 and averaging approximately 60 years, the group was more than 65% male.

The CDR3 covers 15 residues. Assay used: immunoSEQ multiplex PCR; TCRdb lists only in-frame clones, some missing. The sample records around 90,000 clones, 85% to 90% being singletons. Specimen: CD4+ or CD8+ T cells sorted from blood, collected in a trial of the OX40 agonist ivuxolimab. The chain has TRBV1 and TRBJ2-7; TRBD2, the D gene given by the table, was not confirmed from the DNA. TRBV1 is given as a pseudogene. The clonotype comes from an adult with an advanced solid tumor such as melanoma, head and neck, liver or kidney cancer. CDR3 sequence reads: CTSSQEVAEHYEQYF. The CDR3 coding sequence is TGCACCAGCAGCCAAGAGGTAGCGGAGCACTACGAGCAGTACTTC.